The 5 T cell receptor beta chains listed next were all sequenced from one sample in a study of OX40 agonist ivuxolimab in advanced cancers. TCRdb keeps only in-frame clones here, not all; method: immunoSEQ multiplex PCR. The table includes tens of thousands of clones, 88% detected once. The material sequenced was CD4+ or CD8+ T cells sorted from blood, taken in a trial of the OX40 agonist ivuxolimab. The source is an adult with an advanced solid tumor such as melanoma, head and neck, liver or kidney cancer.

In DNA form, the CDR3 reads TGTGCCAGCAGCCAAGGGGGACAGGGCTACGAGCAGTACTTC. Translation gives CASSQGGQGYEQYF. J is TRBJ2-7 and V is TRBV11-3; 9 bases align to TRBD1. The junction had 5 bases not matched to a gene; V was cut back by 5 bases and J by 3 bases. Germline CDR1 reads SGHNT; CDR2 reads YENEEA. The CDR3 is 14 amino acids. Drawing the rest from reference TRBV11-3 and TRBJ2-7, the complete variable domain is EAGVVQSPRYKIIEKKQPVAFWCNPISGHNTLYWYLQNLGQGPELLIRYENEEAVDDSQLPKDRFSAERLKGVDSTLKIQPAELGDSAVYLCASSQGGQGYEQYFGPGTRLTVT.

The chain carries TRBV29-1 and TRBJ2-1; the D gene is possibly TRBD2 (6 bases). Germline CDR1 and CDR2: SQVTM and ANQGSEA. Trimming took off 4 bases at V and 6 bases at J, with 16 bases between the two ends. The CDR3 length is 14 residues. The CDR3, as DNA: TGCAGCGTTGGTTTCGGCGGGGCCATCAATGAGCAGTTCTTC. This sequence encodes CSVGFGGAINEQFF.

V gene TRBV28 combines with J gene TRBJ2-7; perhaps D is TRBD1 or TRBD2 (5 bases each). V lost 6 bases to trimming and J lost 6 bases, with 15 bases between them. The CDR3 is 13 residues long. The V gene's germline CDR1 is MDHEN and CDR2 SYDVKM. DNA for the CDR3: TGTGCCAGCAGACTAGGGACCAGGGTCGAGCAGTACTTC. As protein: CASRLGTRVEQYF.

The V and J genes are TRBV2 and TRBJ1-1, with D maybe TRBD1 (6 bases). The germline V gene encodes CDR1 SNHLY and CDR2 FYNNEI. The ends were cut back, 5 bases at V and 5 bases at J, with 18 bases in the middle. The CDR3 loop spans 15 amino acids. CDR3 residues: CASSKSLTGTTEAFF. The DNA for the CDR3 is TGTGCCAGCAGTAAATCCCTCACCGGGACAACTGAAGCTTTCTTT.

In its sample, this clone was seen a few times. The V and J genes are TRBV2 and TRBJ1-4; D uncertain. CDR1 is SNHLY, CDR2 FYNNEI, per germline. Trimming removed 6 bases at V and 8 bases at J, with 19 bases between. The CDR3 runs 15 residues. CDR3 sequence (DNA): TGTGCCAGCAGATCCCCCGGGTCCTGGAGGGAAAAACTGTTTTTT. Translating gives CASRSPGSWREKLFF.